One sample yielded the 8 T cell receptor beta chains listed below, sequenced in a study of T-cell memory formation after mild COVID-19 (dated by TCRdb to the early 2020s). Libraries were prepared through 5' RACE. The sequencer listed for this sample is Illumina NovaSeq 6000. Clones were called with MiXCR by TCRdb after fastp trimmed the public reads at Q25, and only in-frame beta chains were retained. Merged by CDR3 protein, the rows form single entries marked with the most common genes and DNA. For this sample the table gives 350,000 to 450,000 distinct CDR3 sequences, of which approximately 15% were detected only once. Jointly, the top ten make up around 21% of the sample. Source material: PBMCs or a T cell subset sorted from them (not recorded which). These receptors were taken from a man aged 18 to 35 who had mild COVID-19 (a few samples of this study predate the infection). The sample titles of this study are shuffled in the database, so cell type and time point are left out; the donor was told from shared clones.

This rearrangement joins TRBV24-1 to TRBJ1-2, with a tentative D call TRBD1 (5 bases). From germline, CDR1 is KGHDR and CDR2 SFDVKD. The CDR3 extends over 16 amino acids. V shed 3 bases and J shed 8 bases, with 21 bases lying between them. CDR3 DNA sequence: TGTGCCACCAGTGATGGAACCCGGGACGGCCGTAGGGGCTACACCTTC. It specifies CATSDGTRDGRRGYTF.

This clonotype appeared many times. The V and J genes are TRBV12-3 or TRBV12-4 and TRBJ1-5, with 7 bases lining up with TRBD1. This CDR3 region has 14 residues. V shed 5 bases and J 4 bases; nucleotides not matched to a gene: 5. The CDR3 nucleotides are TGTGCCAGCAGTCCCAACAGGGGTAATCAGCCCCAGCATTTT. Translated: CASSPNRGNQPQHF.

In DNA form, the CDR3 reads TGTGCCAGCAGTTATCGGCGGGGAAACATTCAGTACTTC. It encodes CASSYRRGNIQYF. The chain is built from TRBV6-5 and TRBJ2-4, with a possible D match to TRBD2 (6 bases). The CDR3 is 13 residues long. V lost 3 bases and J 6 bases, leaving 9 bases between the germline ends. Germline V gene data show CDR1 as MNHEY and CDR2 as SVGAGI.

This clonotype was counted between two and nine times. CDR3: CATSDSGGDEQFF. Written as DNA, the CDR3 is TGTGCCACCAGTGATTCGGGAGGGGATGAGCAGTTCTTC. This chain links TRBV24-1 with TRBJ2-1; the match to TRBD2 covers 8 bases. This CDR3 spans 13 amino acids. V gave up 2 bases and J gave up 8 bases; unmatched junction bases: 1. The V gene's germline CDR1 is KGHDR and CDR2 SFDVKD.

The chain joins TRBV4-3 to TRBJ2-3, with a possible D match to TRBD1 (5 bases). The germline CDR1 and CDR2 sequences are LGHNA and YSLEER. With 0 bases removed from V and 5 bases from J, the gap between germline ends came to 6 bases. The CDR3 has 13 residues. As DNA, the CDR3 is TGCGCCAGCAGCCAAGATAGGGGAGATACGCAGTATTTT. Encoded protein: CASSQDRGDTQYF.

The gene calls are TRBV25-1 and TRBJ1-1; no firm D call. This CDR3 comprises 14 residues. V was cut by 2 bases and J by 7 bases, with 14 bases left in between. The germline gives CDR1 MGHDK, CDR2 SYGVNS. CDR3 in amino acids: CASSEVGGRLEAFF. The CDR3 coding sequence is TGTGCCAGCAGTGAAGTTGGTGGCAGACTTGAAGCTTTCTTT. Together with reference TRBV25-1 and TRBJ1-1, the CDR3 gives the full variable domain: EADIYQTPRYLVIGTGKKITLECSQTMGHDKMYWYQQDPGMELHLIHYSYGVNSTEKGDLSSESTVSRIRTEHFPLTLESARPSHTSQYLCASSEVGGRLEAFFGQGTRLTVV.

The chain combines TRBV28 with TRBJ2-1, with 7 positions matching TRBD2. CDR3 size: 16 residues. With 1 base clipped from V and 2 bases from J, the junction kept 5 bases outside the gene matches. Germline V gives CDR1 MDHEN, CDR2 SYDVKM. The CDR3 loop is CASSLYEGGTYNEQFF. The CDR3 bases are TGTGCCAGCAGTTTATACGAGGGAGGGACCTACAATGAGCAGTTCTTC.

This clonotype appeared a few times. The chain carries TRBV5-1 and TRBJ1-2, with unresolved D. V was clipped by 2 bases and J by 0 bases, with 5 bases between them. This CDR3 spans 13 amino acids. In germline, CDR1 is SGHRS, CDR2 YFSETQ. CDR3 sequence: CASSFEPNYGYTF. The CDR3, as DNA: TGCGCCAGCAGCTTCGAGCCTAACTATGGCTACACCTTC.